Each of the 22 T cell receptor beta chains below was sequenced from the same sample in a study of blood T cell repertoires in COVID-19. TCRdb's table, derived via immunoSEQ multiplex PCR, lists solely in-frame clones and lacks some. This table holds 200,000 to 250,000 clones, around 87% found once. Material: PBMCs or T cells enriched from blood (not recorded which). The source of these receptors is a woman between 45 and 65 years old who had recovered from COVID-19.

This clone was picked up one time. This chain joins TRBV7-2 and TRBJ2-7, with D possibly TRBD1 on 6 matching bases. The length of the CDR3 is 13 residues. Germline V lookup: CDR1 SGHTA, CDR2 FQGNSA. V gave up 1 base and J gave up 4 bases, with 8 bases separating them. The CDR3, as DNA: TGTGCCAGCAGCTTAGGGACAGCTTACGAGCAGTACTTC. This gives the protein CASSLGTAYEQYF.

The chain recombines TRBV28 with TRBJ2-2; TRBD1 matches 9 bases. The J segment lost 8 bases and the V segment lost 3 bases, leaving 7 bases of the junction unmatched. The germline CDR1 and CDR2 sequences are MDHEN and SYDVKM. The CDR3 loop spans 15 amino acids. The CDR3 nucleotides are TGTGCCAGCAGTTTTCAAGACAGGGGGTATGGGGAGCTGTTTTTT. It encodes CASSFQDRGYGELFF.

About this clone: A junction boundary mismatches the germline segment, possibly from a read error. V and J are TRBV7-7 and TRBJ2-5; 7 nucleotides line up with TRBD1. CDR3 size: 15 residues. Germline V gene data show CDR1 as SSHAT and CDR2 as FNYEAQ (reference sequence). The chain's CDR3 is CASSPWDSKEETQYF. The DNA for the CDR3 is TGTGCTAGCAGCCCCTGGGACAGTAAAGAAGAGACCCAGTACTTC.

CDR3: CASSDSFLSRREIYNEQFF. CDR3 DNA: TGTGCCAGCAGTGATTCGTTCTTGAGTCGGCGGGAGATATACAATGAGCAGTTCTTC. The chain joins TRBV2 to TRBJ2-1; 7 bases are a match to TRBD2. This CDR3 comprises 19 residues. J lost 4 bases, V lost 3 bases, and 18 bases had no gene match. Per germline, CDR1 SNHLY and CDR2 FYNNEI.

This chain uses TRBV3-1 (or the pseudogene TRBV3-2) with TRBJ2-1; maybe TRBD2 (5 bases). Trimming took off 5 bases at V and 6 bases at J, with 11 bases between the two ends. Germline CDR1 LGHDT, CDR2 YNNKEL (reference sequence). The CDR3 is 13 amino acids. For the CDR3, the DNA is TGTGCCAGCAGCTCCGGGGTAGGCAATGAGCAGTTCTTC. Protein sequence: CASSSGVGNEQFF.

This clone came up once. The chain carries TRBV5-1 and TRBJ2-1, with 14 nucleotides matching TRBD2. The CDR3 loop spans 16 amino acids. Trimming at V came to 2 bases and at J to 5 bases, leaving 3 bases not matched to a gene. The germline gives CDR1 SGHRS, CDR2 YFSETQ. The CDR3 bases are TGCGCCAGCAGCTTAAGACTAGCGGGAGGGCACAATGAGCAGTTCTTC. Its protein product is CASSLRLAGGHNEQFF.

The genes are TRBV7-9 and TRBJ1-1; 9 nucleotides line up with TRBD1. From germline, CDR1 is SEHNR and CDR2 FQNEAQ (reference sequence). After removal of 4 bases from V and 5 bases from J, the junction contained 5 bases not matched to a gene. The CDR3 is 14 residues long. The CDR3 region has the DNA TGTGCCAGCAGCTCGACAGGGGGTCTAACTGAAGCTTTCTTT. This translates into CASSSTGGLTEAFF. Supplemented by reference TRBV7-9 and TRBJ1-1, the full variable domain reads DTGVSQNPRHKITKRGQNVTFRCDPISEHNRLYWYRQTLGQGPEFLTYFQNEAQLEKSRLLSDRFSAERPKGSFSTLEIQRTEQGDSAMYLCASSSTGGLTEAFFGQGTRLTVV.

The chain employs TRBV6-5 and TRBJ1-1; a possible D gene is TRBD1 (6 bases). The germline V gene has CDR1 MNHEY and CDR2 SVGAGI. The CDR3 is made up of 14 amino acids. The V end was cut by 6 bases, the J end by 8 bases, with 19 bases between. CDR3 amino acids: CASRGKTGTREAFF. The CDR3 coding sequence is TGTGCCAGCAGAGGAAAAACCGGGACAAGAGAAGCTTTCTTT.

CDR3 sequence: CASSEEGRQGSPLHF. CDR3 in DNA: TGTGCCAGCAGTGAAGAGGGCAGGCAGGGTTCACCCCTCCACTTT. The V call is TRBV2, the J call TRBJ1-6; D perhaps matches TRBD1 (5 bases). Trimming took 1 base from V and 9 from J, leaving 13 bases between them. The CDR3 is 15 amino acids. The germline gives CDR1 SNHLY, CDR2 FYNNEI. The full variable domain, with the rest looked up from reference TRBV2 and TRBJ1-6, is EPEVTQTPSHQVTQMGQEVILRCVPISNHLYFYWYRQILGQKVEFLVSFYNNEISEKSEIFDDQFSVERPDGSNFTLKIRSTKLEDSAMYFCASSEEGRQGSPLHFGNGTRLTVT.

The chain combines TRBV12-3 or TRBV12-4 with TRBJ1-5; TRBD1 matches at 7 bases. J lost 7 bases, V lost 5 bases, and 5 bases had no gene match. The CDR3 sequence is 13 residues long. The CDR3 nucleotides are TGTGCCAGCAGTCCCGGACAGGAACAGCCCCAGCATTTT. It yields the protein CASSPGQEQPQHF.

The rearrangement uses TRBV21-1 and TRBJ2-2; TRBD2, the table's D call, was not compared with the DNA. TRBV21-1 counts as a pseudogene. The CDR3 contains 14 residues. The CDR3, as DNA: TGTGCCAGCAGCCCTCGGTCTAGCAGCGGGGAGCTGTTTTTT. Translating gives CASSPRSSSGELFF.

The chain is built from TRBV7-3 and TRBJ2-2; the match to TRBD2 covers 8 bases. The CDR3 is made up of 18 amino acids. After removal of 0 bases from V and 7 bases from J, the junction contained 13 bases not matched to a gene. The germline V gene encodes CDR1 SGHTA and CDR2 FQGTGA. The CDR3 here is CASSLTGGTSPRGGELFF. CDR3 coding DNA: TGTGCCAGCAGCTTAACAGGGGGGACTAGTCCCCGCGGCGGGGAGCTGTTTTTT.

J is TRBJ2-7 and V is TRBV2; 10 positions match TRBD2. Germline V gene data show CDR1 as SNHLY and CDR2 as FYNNEI. The CDR3 totals 15 residues. With 6 bases clipped from V and 2 bases from J, the junction kept 7 bases outside the gene matches. The CDR3 loop reads CASRTESGRAYEQYF. CDR3 nucleotides: TGTGCCAGCAGGACAGAAAGCGGGAGGGCCTACGAGCAGTACTTC. The whole variable domain, remainder taken from reference TRBV2 and TRBJ2-7, is EPEVTQTPSHQVTQMGQEVILRCVPISNHLYFYWYRQILGQKVEFLVSFYNNEISEKSEIFDDQFSVERPDGSNFTLKIRSTKLEDSAMYFCASRTESGRAYEQYFGPGTRLTVT.

The gene calls are TRBV7-8 and TRBJ2-1; D is possibly TRBD1 (5 bases). V dropped 5 bases and J dropped 3 bases, with 11 bases sitting between them. The germline V gene has CDR1 SGHVS and CDR2 FQNEAQ. The CDR3 covers 14 residues. The CDR3 DNA follows: TGTGCCAGCAGCCCTGGGGCTAACTACAATGAGCAGTTCTTC. Translated: CASSPGANYNEQFF.

CDR3 in amino acids: CASSLIGTSGGPDEQYF. The CDR3 DNA is TGTGCCAGCAGCTTAATCGGGACTAGCGGGGGTCCGGACGAGCAGTACTTC. The chain uses TRBV7-2 and TRBJ2-7; 14 bases are a match to TRBD2. Per germline, CDR1 SGHTA and CDR2 FQGNSA. Trimming at V came to 2 bases and at J to 5 bases, leaving 8 bases not matched to a gene. There are 17 residues in the CDR3.

A single count supports this clone. The V and J genes are TRBV6-5 and TRBJ1-3, with 9 bases aligning to TRBD1. Germline assignment: CDR1 MNHEY and CDR2 SVGAGI. The V gene end was trimmed by 7 bases and the J gene end by 9 bases; junction bases not matched to a gene: 13. This CDR3 spans 15 amino acids. CDR3 region: CASTVFPGQGVTIYF. CDR3 DNA sequence: TGTGCCAGCACCGTCTTTCCGGGACAGGGAGTCACCATATATTTT.

This clone occurred once. The V gene is TRBV19, the J gene TRBJ1-4; D gene uncertain. The V gene lost 6 bases and the J gene lost 10 bases, with 18 bases spanning the gap. The CDR3 consists of 14 residues. Germline values: CDR1 LNHDA, CDR2 SQIVND (reference sequence). As DNA, the CDR3 is TGTGCCAGTAGAACAGTGGTAAGAGCTGGAAAACTGTTTTTT. Its protein is CASRTVVRAGKLFF.

The chain carries TRBV15 and TRBJ2-1; 9 bases map to TRBD1. CDR3 size: 15 residues. The V gene end was trimmed by 1 base and the J gene end by 5 bases; junction bases not matched to a gene: 3. CDR1 and CDR2 from the germline V gene are LNHNV and YYDKDF (reference sequence). CDR3 loop: CATSRAGTGNNEQFF. The DNA of the CDR3 is TGTGCCACCAGCAGAGCCGGGACAGGGAACAATGAGCAGTTCTTC.

The J gene is TRBJ2-1, the V gene TRBV28; 12 bases match TRBD2. V gave up 6 bases and J gave up 5 bases; unmatched junction bases: 8. The CDR3 has 16 amino acids. Germline V gives CDR1 MDHEN, CDR2 SYDVKM. CDR3 bases: TGTGCCAGCAGCGGCTTCAGGACTAGCGGGAACAATGAGCAGTTCTTC. This translates into CASSGFRTSGNNEQFF.

This clone was detected only a few times. The chain employs TRBV5-4 and TRBJ1-1; 7 bases match TRBD1. Unmatched junction bases numbered 6, after V lost 0 bases and J lost 4 bases. Germline assignment: CDR1 SGHNT and CDR2 YYREEE (reference sequence). CDR3 length equals 15 residues. The CDR3 nucleotides read TGTGCCAGCAGCTTGGGTGGGACAGTTACCACTGAAGCTTTCTTT. Residues: CASSLGGTVTTEAFF.

The chain carries TRBV27 and TRBJ1-2; 8 bases line up with TRBD1. The V and J ends lost 5 bases and 2 bases, in that order; junction bases with no gene match: 10. Germline V gene lookup returns CDR1 MNHEY and CDR2 SMNVEV (reference sequence). CDR3 length: 16 residues. The DNA of the CDR3 is TGTGCCAGCAGTCCCTGGACAGGGCCCATCAACTATGGCTACACCTTC. Translation gives CASSPWTGPINYGYTF.

This chain joins TRBV18 and TRBJ2-7; 9 bases are a match to TRBD1. The germline V gene has CDR1 KGHSH and CDR2 LQKENI. The ends lost 2 bases at V and 1 base at J; junction bases unmatched: 6. The CDR3 is made up of 16 amino acids. CDR3 amino acids: CASSPVGQGFSYEQYF. The CDR3 DNA follows: TGTGCCAGCTCACCAGTAGGACAGGGGTTTTCCTACGAGCAGTACTTC.